This T cell receptor beta chain appears in the sequencing data of a study of cytomegalovirus exposure and HLA in healthy donors. Points from the study as a whole: The authors later linked a missense DCLRE1C variant to TCR beta V- and J-gene trimming.

The CDR3 has 14 residues. Between the trimmed V and J ends, which lost 5 bases and 2 bases, there was a span of 12 bases. The germline V gene has CDR1 LNHDA and CDR2 SQIVND (reference sequence). There are a few counts of this clone. The antigen remains unidentified. The PCR used 60 Vbeta and 13 Jbeta primers. Assay used: immunoSEQ multiplex PCR; TCRdb lists only in-frame clones, some missing. This table holds fewer than 250,000 clones, around 83% found once. Sequenced: PBMCs. The rearrangement links TRBV19 to TRBJ2-5; perhaps TRBD1 as D (6 bases). The sequence was collected from a man between 35 and 55 years old in good health and CMV-seropositive. The CDR3 loop is CASSFAGEQETQYF. CDR3 nucleotide sequence: TGTGCCAGTAGTTTCGCAGGGGAGCAAGAGACCCAGTACTTC. The whole variable domain, remainder taken from reference TRBV19 and TRBJ2-5, is DGGITQSPKYLFRKEGQNVTLSCEQNLNHDAMYWYRQDPGQGLRLIYYSQIVNDFQKGDIAEGYSVSREKKESFPLTVTSAQKNPTAFYLCASSFAGEQETQYFGPGTRLLVL.